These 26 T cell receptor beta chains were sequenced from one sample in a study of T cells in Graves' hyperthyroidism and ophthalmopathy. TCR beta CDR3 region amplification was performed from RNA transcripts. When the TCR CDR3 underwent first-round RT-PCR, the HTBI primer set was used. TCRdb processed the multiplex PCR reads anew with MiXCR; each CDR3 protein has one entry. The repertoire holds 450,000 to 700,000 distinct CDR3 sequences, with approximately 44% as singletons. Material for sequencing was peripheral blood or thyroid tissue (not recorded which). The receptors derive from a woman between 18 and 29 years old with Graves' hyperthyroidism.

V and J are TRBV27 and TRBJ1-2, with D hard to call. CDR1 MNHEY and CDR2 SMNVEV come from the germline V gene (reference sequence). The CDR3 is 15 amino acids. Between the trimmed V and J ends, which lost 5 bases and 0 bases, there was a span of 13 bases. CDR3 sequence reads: CASSPRAVANYGYTF. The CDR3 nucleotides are TGTGCCAGCAGTCCGAGAGCTGTAGCTAACTATGGCTACACCTTC.

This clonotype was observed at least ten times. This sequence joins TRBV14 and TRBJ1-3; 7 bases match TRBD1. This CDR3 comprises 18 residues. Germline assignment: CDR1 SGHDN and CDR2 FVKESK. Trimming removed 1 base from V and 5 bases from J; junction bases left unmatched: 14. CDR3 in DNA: TGTGCCAGCAGCCAAGTCAGGATTGGGTACAGGGGAAGAAACACCATATATTTT. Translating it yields CASSQVRIGYRGRNTIYF.

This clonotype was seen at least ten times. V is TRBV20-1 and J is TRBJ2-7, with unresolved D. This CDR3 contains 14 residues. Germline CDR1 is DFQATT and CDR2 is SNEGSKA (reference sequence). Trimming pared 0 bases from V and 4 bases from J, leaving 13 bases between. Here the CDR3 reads CSARDKGLGYEQYF. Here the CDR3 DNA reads TGCAGTGCTAGAGATAAAGGGTTGGGGTACGAGCAGTACTTC.

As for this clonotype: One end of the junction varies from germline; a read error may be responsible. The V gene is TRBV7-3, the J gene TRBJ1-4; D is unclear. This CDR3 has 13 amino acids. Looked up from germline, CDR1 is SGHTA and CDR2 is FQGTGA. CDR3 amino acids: CASSQLPGRKLFF. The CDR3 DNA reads TGCGCCAGCAGCCAGCTCCCGGGAAGGAAACTGTTTTTT.

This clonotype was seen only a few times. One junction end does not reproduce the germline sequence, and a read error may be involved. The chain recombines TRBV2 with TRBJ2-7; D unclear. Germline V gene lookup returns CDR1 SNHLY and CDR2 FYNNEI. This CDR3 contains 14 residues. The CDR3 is CASSSLIGAGQKFF. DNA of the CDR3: TGTGCCAGCAGTTCCCTAATCGGCGCAGGCCAGAAGTTCTTC.

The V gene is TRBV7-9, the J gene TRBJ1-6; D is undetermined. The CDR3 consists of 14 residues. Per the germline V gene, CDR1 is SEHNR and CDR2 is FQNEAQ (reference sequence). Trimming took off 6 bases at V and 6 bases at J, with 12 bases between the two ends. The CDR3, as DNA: TGTGCCAGCAGATCAATCGTGGGTAATTCACCCCTCCACTTT. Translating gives CASRSIVGNSPLHF.

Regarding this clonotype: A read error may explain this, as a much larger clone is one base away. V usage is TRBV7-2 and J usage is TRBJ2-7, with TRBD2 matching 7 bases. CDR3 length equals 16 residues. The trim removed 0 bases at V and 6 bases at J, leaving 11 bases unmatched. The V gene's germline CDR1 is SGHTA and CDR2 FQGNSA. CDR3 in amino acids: CASSLAGGSRLGEQYF. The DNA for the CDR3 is TGTGCCAGCAGCTTAGCGGGCGGGAGTCGCTTAGGCGAGCAGTACTTC.

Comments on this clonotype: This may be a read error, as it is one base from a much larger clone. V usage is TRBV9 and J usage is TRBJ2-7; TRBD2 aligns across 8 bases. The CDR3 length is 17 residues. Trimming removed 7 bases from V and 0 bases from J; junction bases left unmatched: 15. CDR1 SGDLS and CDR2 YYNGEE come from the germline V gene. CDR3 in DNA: TGTGCCAGCTCACTACCGGGCCTAGCGGGTAGCTCCTACGAGCAGTACTTC. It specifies CASSLPGLAGSSYEQYF.

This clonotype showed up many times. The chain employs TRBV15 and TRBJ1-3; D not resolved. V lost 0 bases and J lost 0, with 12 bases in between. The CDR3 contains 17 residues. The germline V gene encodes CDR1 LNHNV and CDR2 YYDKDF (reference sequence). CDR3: CATSRDRGPISGNTIYF. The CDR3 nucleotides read TGTGCCACCAGCAGAGATCGAGGACCAATCTCTGGAAACACCATATATTTT.

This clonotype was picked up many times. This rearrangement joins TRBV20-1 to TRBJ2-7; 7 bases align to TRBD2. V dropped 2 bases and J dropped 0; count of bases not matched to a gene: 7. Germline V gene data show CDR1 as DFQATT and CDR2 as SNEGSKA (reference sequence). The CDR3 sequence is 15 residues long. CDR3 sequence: CSARNIAGRSYEQYF. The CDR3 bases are TGCAGTGCTAGAAATATAGCGGGCCGCTCCTACGAGCAGTACTTC.

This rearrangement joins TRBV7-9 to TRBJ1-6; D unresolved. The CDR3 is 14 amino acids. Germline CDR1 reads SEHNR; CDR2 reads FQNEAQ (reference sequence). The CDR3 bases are TGTGCTAGAGTGGGAAGTCGTGATAATTCACCCCTCCACTTT. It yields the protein CARVGSRDNSPLHF.

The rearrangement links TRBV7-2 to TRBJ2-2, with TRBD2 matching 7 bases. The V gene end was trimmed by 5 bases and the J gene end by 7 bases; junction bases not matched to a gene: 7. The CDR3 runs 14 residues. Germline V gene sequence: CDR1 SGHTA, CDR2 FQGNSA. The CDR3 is CASSLSSGDGELFF. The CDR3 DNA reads TGTGCCAGCAGCCTTTCGAGCGGGGACGGGGAGCTGTTTTTT.

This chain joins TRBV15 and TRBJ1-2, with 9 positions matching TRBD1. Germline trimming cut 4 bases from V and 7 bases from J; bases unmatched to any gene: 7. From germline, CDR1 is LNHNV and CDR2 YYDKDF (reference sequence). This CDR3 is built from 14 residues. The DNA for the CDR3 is TGTGCCACCAGCACTTCGGGACAGGGAGGTGGCTACACCTTC. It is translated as CATSTSGQGGGYTF.

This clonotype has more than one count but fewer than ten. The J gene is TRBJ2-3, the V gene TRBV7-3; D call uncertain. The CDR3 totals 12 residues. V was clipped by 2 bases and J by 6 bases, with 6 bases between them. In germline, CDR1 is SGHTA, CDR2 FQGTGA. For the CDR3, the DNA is TGTGCCAGCAGCTTAGATCTGGATACGCAGTATTTT. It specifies CASSLDLDTQYF. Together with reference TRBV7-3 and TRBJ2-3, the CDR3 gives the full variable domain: GAGVSQTPSNKVTEKGKYVELRCDPISGHTALYWYRQSLGQGPEFLIYFQGTGAADDSGLPNDRFFAVRPEGSVSTLKIQRTERGDSAVYLCASSLDLDTQYFGPGTRLTVL.

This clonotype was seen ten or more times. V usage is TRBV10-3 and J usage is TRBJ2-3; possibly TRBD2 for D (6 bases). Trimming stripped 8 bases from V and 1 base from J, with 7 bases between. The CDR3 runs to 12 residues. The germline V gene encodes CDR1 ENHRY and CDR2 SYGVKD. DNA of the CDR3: TGTGCCATCGGGACTGGCACAGATACGCAGTATTTT. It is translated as CAIGTGTDTQYF.

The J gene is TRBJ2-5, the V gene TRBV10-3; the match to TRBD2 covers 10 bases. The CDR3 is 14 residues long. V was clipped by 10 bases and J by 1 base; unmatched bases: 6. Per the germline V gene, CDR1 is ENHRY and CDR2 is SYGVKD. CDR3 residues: CATAGLAVQETQYF. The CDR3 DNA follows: TGTGCCACCGCCGGACTAGCGGTCCAAGAGACCCAGTACTTC.

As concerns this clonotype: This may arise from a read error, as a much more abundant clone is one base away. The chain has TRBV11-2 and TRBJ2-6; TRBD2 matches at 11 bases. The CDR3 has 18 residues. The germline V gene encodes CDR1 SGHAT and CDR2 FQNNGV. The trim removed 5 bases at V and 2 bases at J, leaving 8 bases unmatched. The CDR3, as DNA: TGTGCCAGCAGCAGGAGACTAGCGGGATTACCTGGGGCCAACGTCCTGACTTTC. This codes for CASSRRLAGLPGANVLTF.

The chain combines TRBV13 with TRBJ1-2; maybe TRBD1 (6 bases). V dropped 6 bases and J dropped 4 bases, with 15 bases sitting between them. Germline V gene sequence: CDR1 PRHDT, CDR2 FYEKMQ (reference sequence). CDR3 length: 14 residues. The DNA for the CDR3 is TGTGCCAGCAGGAACCAGGGGAGAGGCTATGGCTACACCTTC. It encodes CASRNQGRGYGYTF.

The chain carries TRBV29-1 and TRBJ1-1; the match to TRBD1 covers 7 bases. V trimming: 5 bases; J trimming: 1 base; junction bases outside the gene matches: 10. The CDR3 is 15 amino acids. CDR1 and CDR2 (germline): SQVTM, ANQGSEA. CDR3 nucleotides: TGCAGCGTTAGGGCAGGGGGTAATGAGAACACTGAAGCTTTCTTT. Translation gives CSVRAGGNENTEAFF.

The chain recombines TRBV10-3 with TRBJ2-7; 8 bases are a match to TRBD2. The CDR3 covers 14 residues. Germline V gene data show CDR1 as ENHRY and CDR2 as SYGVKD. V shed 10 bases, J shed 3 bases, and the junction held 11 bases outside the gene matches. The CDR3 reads CATPRSSGSYEQYF. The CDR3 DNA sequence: TGTGCCACTCCCCGTTCCAGCGGGAGCTACGAGCAGTACTTC.

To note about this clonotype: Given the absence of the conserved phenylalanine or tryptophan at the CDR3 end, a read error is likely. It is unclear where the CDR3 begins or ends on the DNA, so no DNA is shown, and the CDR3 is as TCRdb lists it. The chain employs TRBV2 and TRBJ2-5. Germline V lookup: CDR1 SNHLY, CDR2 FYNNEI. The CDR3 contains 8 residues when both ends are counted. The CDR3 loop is CASSEDSL.

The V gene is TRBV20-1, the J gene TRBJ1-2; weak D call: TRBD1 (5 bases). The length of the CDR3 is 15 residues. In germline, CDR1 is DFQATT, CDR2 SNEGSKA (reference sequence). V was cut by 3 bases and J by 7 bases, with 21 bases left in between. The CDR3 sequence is CSASGREGRLFGYTF. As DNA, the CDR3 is TGCAGTGCTAGTGGCAGGGAGGGACGGTTGTTTGGCTACACCTTC.

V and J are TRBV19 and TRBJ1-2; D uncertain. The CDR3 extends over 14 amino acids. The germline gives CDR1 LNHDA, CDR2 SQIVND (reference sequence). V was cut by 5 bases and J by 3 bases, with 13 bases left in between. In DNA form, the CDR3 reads TGTGCCAGTAGTGCTCAGACTAGCGACTATGGCTACACCTTC. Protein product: CASSAQTSDYGYTF.

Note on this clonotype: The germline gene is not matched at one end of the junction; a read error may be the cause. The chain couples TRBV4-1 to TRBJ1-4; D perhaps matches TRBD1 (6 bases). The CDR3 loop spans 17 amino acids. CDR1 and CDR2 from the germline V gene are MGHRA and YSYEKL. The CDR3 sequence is CASSQDMGRGEDEELFF. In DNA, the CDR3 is TGCGCCAGCAGCCAAGATATGGGCAGGGGAGAAGATGAAGAACTGTTTTTT.

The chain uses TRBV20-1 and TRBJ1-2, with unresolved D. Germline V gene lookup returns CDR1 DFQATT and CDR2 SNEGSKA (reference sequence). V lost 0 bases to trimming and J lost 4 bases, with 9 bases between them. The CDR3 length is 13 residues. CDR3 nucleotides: TGCAGTGCTAGAGATAGCGAGACCTATGGCTACACCTTC. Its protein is CSARDSETYGYTF.

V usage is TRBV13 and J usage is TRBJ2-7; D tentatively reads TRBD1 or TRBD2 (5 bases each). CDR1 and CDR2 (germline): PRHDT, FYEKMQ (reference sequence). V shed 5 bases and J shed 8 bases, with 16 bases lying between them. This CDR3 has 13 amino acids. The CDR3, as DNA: TGTGCCAGCAGCCTACATTACGGGACGAAGCAGTACTTC. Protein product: CASSLHYGTKQYF.